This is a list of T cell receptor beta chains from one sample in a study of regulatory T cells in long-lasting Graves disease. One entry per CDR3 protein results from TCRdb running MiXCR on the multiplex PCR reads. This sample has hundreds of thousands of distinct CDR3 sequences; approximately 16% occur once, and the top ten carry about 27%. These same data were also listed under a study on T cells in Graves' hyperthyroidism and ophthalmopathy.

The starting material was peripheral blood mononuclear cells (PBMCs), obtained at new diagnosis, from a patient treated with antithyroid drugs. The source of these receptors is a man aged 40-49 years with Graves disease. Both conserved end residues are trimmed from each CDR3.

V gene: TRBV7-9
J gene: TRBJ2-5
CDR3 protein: ASSSTPGQGFPSQY

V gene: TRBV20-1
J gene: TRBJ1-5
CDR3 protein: SIKGGTWQPQH

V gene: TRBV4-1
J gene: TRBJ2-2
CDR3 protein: ASSRIGSTGELF

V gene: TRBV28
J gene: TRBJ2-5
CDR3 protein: ASSLYPSSETQY

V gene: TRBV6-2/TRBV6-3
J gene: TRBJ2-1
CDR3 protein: ASSGDSQETQF

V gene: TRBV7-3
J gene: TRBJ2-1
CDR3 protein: ASSLGAGVNNEQF

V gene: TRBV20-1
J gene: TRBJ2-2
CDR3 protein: SASDKGGTGELF

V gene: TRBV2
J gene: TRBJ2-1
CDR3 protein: ASSEANGAQF

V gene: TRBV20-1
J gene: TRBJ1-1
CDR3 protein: SARDPAGVGTEAF

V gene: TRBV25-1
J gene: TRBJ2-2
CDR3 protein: ASSDPTGNTGELF

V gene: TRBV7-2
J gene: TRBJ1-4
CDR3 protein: ASSLVIRANEKLF

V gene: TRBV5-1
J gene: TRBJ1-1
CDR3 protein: ASSLGLGTPNTEAF

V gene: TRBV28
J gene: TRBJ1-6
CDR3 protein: ASSPPQDSYNSPLH

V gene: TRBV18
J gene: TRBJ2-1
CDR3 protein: ASSSPHPLDEQF

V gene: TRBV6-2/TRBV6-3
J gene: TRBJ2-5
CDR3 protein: ASSYSTRSETQY

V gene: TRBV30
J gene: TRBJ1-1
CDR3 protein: AWSQGASTEAF

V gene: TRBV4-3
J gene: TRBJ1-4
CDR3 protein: ASSPERHILKLF

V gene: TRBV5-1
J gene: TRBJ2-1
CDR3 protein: ASSATSTYANEQF

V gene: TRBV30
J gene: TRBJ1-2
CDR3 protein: AWSGGTGEGYT

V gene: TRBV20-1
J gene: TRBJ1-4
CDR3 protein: SARDYGKDNEKLF

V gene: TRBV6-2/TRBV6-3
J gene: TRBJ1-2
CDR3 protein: ASSSGKLYGYT

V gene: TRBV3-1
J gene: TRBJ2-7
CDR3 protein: ASSRQGQGDLEQY

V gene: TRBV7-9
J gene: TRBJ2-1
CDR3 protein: ASSQDGLAGGHNEQF

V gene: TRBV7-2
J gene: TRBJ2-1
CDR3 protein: ASSPGLAGGNEQF

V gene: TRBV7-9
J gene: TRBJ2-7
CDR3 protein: ASSLTGGSSEQY

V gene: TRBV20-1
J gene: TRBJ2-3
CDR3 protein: SARDSAGGSTDTQY

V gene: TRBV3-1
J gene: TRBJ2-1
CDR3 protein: ASRRGNEQF

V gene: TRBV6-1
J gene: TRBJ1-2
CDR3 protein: ASSVGQGSGYT

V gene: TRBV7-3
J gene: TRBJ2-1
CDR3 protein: ASGTDRASEQF

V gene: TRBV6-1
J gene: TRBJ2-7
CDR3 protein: ASSELAAGAPYEQY

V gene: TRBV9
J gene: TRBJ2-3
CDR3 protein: ASSVGWGRGTDTQY

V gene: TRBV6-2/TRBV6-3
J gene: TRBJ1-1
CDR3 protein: ASSYSNFGQGRTEAF

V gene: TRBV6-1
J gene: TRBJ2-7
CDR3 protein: ASNLGTDYEQY

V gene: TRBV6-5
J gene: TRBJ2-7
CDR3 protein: ASSYSRQPYEQY

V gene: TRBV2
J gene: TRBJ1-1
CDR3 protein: ASSEEGLTEAF

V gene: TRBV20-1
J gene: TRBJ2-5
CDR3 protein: SARDLGRRETQY

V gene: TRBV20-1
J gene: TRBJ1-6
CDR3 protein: SASGPLGQGSNNSPLH

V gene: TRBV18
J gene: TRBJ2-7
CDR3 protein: ASSPLRTAYEQY

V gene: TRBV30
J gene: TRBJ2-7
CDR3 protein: AWSVKGASYEQY

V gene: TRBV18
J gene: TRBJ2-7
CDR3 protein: ASSALPGQTSSYEQY

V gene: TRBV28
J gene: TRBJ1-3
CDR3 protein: ASSRLRGNTIY

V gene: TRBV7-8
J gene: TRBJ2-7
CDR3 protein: ASSLAWQGQQY

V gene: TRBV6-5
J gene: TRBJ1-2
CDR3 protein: ASSYAGLDGYT

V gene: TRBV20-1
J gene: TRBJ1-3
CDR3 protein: SARIASGNTIY

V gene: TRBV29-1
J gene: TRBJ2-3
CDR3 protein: SVEATTDTQY

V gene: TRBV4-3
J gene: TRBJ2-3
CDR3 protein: ASSQEVRSTDTQY

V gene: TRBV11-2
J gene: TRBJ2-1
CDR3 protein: ASSLEGRVSNEQF

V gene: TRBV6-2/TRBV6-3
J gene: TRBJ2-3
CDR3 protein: AISDTSRTDTQY

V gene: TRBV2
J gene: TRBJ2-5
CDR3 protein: ASASQETQY

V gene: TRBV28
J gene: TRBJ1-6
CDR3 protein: ASSNGQTSSYNSPLH

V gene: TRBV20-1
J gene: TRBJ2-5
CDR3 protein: SASKGAHQETQY

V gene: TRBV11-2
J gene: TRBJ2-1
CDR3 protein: ASSLSPGGFSSPDEQF

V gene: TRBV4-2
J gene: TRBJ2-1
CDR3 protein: ASSQVGTGGYEQF

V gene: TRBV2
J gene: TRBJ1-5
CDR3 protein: ASRGTAYNQPQH

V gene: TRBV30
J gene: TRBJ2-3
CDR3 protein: AWSVGTGLTDTQY

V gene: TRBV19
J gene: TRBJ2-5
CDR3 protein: ATGKATETQY

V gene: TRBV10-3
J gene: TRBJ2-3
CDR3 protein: AISESQRGGLDTQY

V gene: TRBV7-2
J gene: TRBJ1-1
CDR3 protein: ASSLAVGLNTEAF

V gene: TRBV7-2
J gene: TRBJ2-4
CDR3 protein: ASSLTSGAKNIQY